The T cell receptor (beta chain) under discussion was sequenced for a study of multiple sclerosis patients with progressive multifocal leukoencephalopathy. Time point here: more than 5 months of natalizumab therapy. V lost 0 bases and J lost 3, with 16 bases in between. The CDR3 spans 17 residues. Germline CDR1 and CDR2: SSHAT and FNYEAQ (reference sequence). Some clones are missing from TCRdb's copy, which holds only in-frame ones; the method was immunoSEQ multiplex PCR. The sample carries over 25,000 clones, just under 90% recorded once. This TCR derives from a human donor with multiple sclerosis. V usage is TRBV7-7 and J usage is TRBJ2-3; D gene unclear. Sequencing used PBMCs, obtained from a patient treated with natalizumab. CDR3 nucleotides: TGTGCCAGCAGCTTAGCCCCCTCCGGCCCCGGGACAGATACGCAGTATTTT. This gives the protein CASSLAPSGPGTDTQYF.